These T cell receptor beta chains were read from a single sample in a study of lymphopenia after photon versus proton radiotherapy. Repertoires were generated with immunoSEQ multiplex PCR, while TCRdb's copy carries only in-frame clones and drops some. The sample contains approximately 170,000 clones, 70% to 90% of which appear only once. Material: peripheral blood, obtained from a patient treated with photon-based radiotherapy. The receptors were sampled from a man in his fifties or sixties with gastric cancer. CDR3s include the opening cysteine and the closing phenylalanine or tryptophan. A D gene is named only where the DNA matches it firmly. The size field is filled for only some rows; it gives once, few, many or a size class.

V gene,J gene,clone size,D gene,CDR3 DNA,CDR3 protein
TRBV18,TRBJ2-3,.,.,TGTGCCAGCTCAACCGGAGTTCTAGATACGCAGTATTTT,CASSTGVLDTQYF
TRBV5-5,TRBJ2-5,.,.,TGTGCCAGCAGCTTGGTACCGACTAACCAAGAGACCCAGTACTTC,CASSLVPTNQETQYF
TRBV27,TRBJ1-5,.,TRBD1,TGTGCCAGCAGTTCTACTTCGGGACAGGGTGGCAATCAGCCCCAGCATTTT,CASSSTSGQGGNQPQHF
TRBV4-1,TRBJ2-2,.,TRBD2,TGCGCCAGCAGCCTCGGGACTAGCGGGGCGAACACCGGGGAGCTGTTTTTT,CASSLGTSGANTGELFF
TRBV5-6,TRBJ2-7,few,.,TGTGCCAGCAGTCGAGGTCCCTACGAGCAGTACTTC,CASSRGPYEQYF
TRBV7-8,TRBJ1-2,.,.,TGTGCCAGCAGCTTGTCTCTCAGTCTACGGGGCTATGGCTACACCTTC,CASSLSLSLRGYGYTF
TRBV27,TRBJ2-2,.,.,TGTGCCAGCAGTTTATCATATGGGGGGAACACCGGGGAGCTGTTTTTT,CASSLSYGGNTGELFF
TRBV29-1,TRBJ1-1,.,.,TGCAGCGTTGCTCGGGTAGTGAACACTGAAGCTTTCTTT,CSVARVVNTEAFF
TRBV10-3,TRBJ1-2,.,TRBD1,TGTGCCAGCAGCCGGACAGGAGTCGACTATGGCTACACCTTC,CASSRTGVDYGYTF
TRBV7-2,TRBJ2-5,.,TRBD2,TGTGCCAGCAGCTTAAATCCGCGGTGGGGTCGCGGGAGGGGTGAGACCCAGTACTTC,CASSLNPRWGRGRGETQYF
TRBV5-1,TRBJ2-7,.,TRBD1,TGCGCCAGCAGAGAGGGACAGGGTTACGAGCAGTACTTC,CASREGQGYEQYF
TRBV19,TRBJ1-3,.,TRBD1,TGTGCCAGTAGTACACCTCAGGGGGCTGGAAACACCATATATTTT,CASSTPQGAGNTIYF
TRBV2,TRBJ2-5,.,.,TGTGCCAGCAGTGGGCCAGACGGGACCCAGTACTTC,CASSGPDGTQYF
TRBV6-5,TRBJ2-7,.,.,TGTGCCAGCACCCGGTCCACGGGACTCTCCTACGAGCAGTACTTC,CASTRSTGLSYEQYF
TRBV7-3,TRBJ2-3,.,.,TGTGCCAGCAGCCTGGGGAGCACAGATACGCAGTATTTT,CASSLGSTDTQYF
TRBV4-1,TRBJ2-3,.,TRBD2,TGCGCCAGCAGCCAGTTAGCGGGAGTTAGCGCAGATACGCAGTATTTT,CASSQLAGVSADTQYF
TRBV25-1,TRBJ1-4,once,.,TGTGCCAGCCGGGGGGCAACTAATGAAAAACTGTTTTTT,CASRGATNEKLFF
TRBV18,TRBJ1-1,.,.,TGTGCCAGCTCACCCCGGACGCTTAGGGACGGCACTGAAGCTTTCTTT,CASSPRTLRDGTEAFF
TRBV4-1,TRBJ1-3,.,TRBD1,TGCGCCAGCAGTCCCACAGGGGGCGGGTGGAAATCTGGAAACACCATATATTTT,CASSPTGGGWKSGNTIYF
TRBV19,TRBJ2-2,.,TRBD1,TGTGCCAGTAACCTACAGGGGCCTAACACCGGGGAGCTGTTTTTT,CASNLQGPNTGELFF
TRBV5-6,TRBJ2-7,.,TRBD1,TGTGCCAGCAGTTACGAAGCAGGGGGTTCCTACGAGCAGTACTTC,CASSYEAGGSYEQYF
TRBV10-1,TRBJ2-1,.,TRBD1,TGCGCCACCCAGAGACAGGGGCACTACAATGAGCAGTTCTTC,CATQRQGHYNEQFF
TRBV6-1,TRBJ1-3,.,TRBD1,TGTGCCAGCAGGCCCGGGACAGGCGAAAACACCATATATTTT,CASRPGTGENTIYF
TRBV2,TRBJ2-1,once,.,TGTGCCAGCAGGCCTACGAGGGTGGGCGGCAAGGGGGATGAGCAGTTCTTC,CASRPTRVGGKGDEQFF
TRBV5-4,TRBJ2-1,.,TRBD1,TGTGCCAGCAGCGCAGGGGGCCAAACCTACAATGAGCAGTTCTTC,CASSAGGQTYNEQFF